These 18 T cell receptor beta chains were all obtained from the same sample, sequenced in a study of shared clonotypes between healthy human individuals. Selected positively for CCR7 and CD45RO-negative, naive CD8 cells excluded terminally differentiated effector memory CD45RA+ cells. TCRdb's copy holds only in-frame clones and misses some; the assay was immunoSEQ multiplex PCR. The table has about 2.1 million clones, roughly 93% seen once. Sequenced input: naive CD8+ T cells from PBMCs. The receptors were gathered from a man aged 18-30 years in good health. Some clones in this sample may be carry-over from other donors' samples.

The genes are TRBV12-5 and TRBJ1-3, with TRBD1 as a possible D gene (6 bases). V lost 0 bases, J lost 3 bases, and 15 bases lay in between. The CDR3 is 17 residues long. CDR1 and CDR2 (germline): LGHNT, FRNRAP. The CDR3 loop is CASGLVPPQGFGNTIYF. The CDR3 DNA sequence: TGTGCTAGTGGTTTGGTACCCCCACAGGGTTTTGGAAACACCATATATTTT.

The chain couples TRBV15 to TRBJ1-5; D call uncertain. The CDR3 extends over 15 amino acids. Deletions cut 4 bases from V and 5 bases from J, with 15 bases between. Per the germline V gene, CDR1 is LNHNV and CDR2 is YYDKDF (reference sequence). CDR3 sequence (DNA): TGTGCCACCAGCACCGAGGATGATTCGGATCAGCCCCAGCATTTT. Amino acid sequence: CATSTEDDSDQPQHF.

The chain links TRBV4-1 to TRBJ2-1, with 10 positions matching TRBD2. V was clipped by 2 bases and J by 5 bases; unmatched bases: 9. This CDR3 has 17 amino acids. Germline loops: CDR1 MGHRA, CDR2 YSYEKL. Here the CDR3 DNA reads TGCGCCAGCAGCCAAAAACTAGCGGGAATGGCAGACAATGAGCAGTTCTTC. This encodes CASSQKLAGMADNEQFF.

This sequence joins TRBV27 and TRBJ1-2; TRBD1 aligns across 7 bases. V lost 6 bases to trimming and J lost 3 bases; unmatched junction nucleotides: 1. CDR3 length: 12 amino acids. Germline lookup yields CDR1 MNHEY and CDR2 SMNVEV (reference sequence). The CDR3 sequence is CASSDRDYGYTF. The CDR3 region has the DNA TGTGCCAGCAGCGACAGGGACTATGGCTACACCTTC.

The chain has TRBV27 and TRBJ1-5; possibly TRBD1 for D (6 bases). CDR1 is MNHEY, CDR2 SMNVEV, per germline (reference sequence). Trimming removed 4 bases from V and 7 bases from J, with 11 bases in between. This CDR3 is built from 13 residues. CDR3 in DNA: TGTGCCAGCAGTTCCAGGGGTCGGCAGCCCCAGCATTTT. Translated, it gives CASSSRGRQPQHF.

The rearrangement joins TRBV14 to TRBJ2-7, with D possibly matching TRBD1 (6 bases). The germline V gene encodes CDR1 SGHDN and CDR2 FVKESK. Trimming removed 1 base from V and 1 base from J, with 20 bases in between. The length of the CDR3 is 18 residues. This CDR3 reads CASSQGGLGGYMSYEQYF. CDR3 in DNA: TGTGCCAGCAGCCAAGGTGGCTTAGGGGGATACATGTCCTACGAGCAGTACTTC. The full variable domain, its missing parts supplied by reference TRBV14 and TRBJ2-7, is EAGVTQFPSHSVIEKGQTVTLRCDPISGHDNLYWYRRVMGKEIKFLLHFVKESKQDESGMPNNRFLAERTGGTYSTLKVQPAELEDSGVYFCASSQGGLGGYMSYEQYFGPGTRLTVT.

V and J are TRBV27 and TRBJ2-1; 13 positions agree with TRBD2. Germline V gene data show CDR1 as MNHEY and CDR2 as SMNVEV (reference sequence). V shed 5 bases, J shed 6 bases, and the junction held 4 bases outside the gene matches. The CDR3 covers 15 residues. The CDR3 DNA reads TGTGCCAGCAGTGCGGGACTAGCGGGGCCCAATGAGCAGTTCTTC. As protein: CASSAGLAGPNEQFF.

This clone appeared a single time. This rearrangement joins TRBV20-1 to TRBJ2-1; unclear D gene. This CDR3 spans 10 amino acids. CDR1 and CDR2 (germline): DFQATT, SNEGSKA (reference sequence). The V end was cut by 5 bases, the J end by 9 bases, with 8 bases between. The CDR3 DNA follows: TGCAGTGCTGTGCCCATTGAGCAGTTCTTC. Its translation is CSAVPIEQFF.

As to this clone: At the DNA level, this CDR3 is encoded by other sequences in the same sample as well. The chain links TRBV5-1 to TRBJ1-1, with a weak D call TRBD1 (5 bases). Per germline, CDR1 SGHRS and CDR2 YFSETQ. Trimming took 0 bases from V and 1 from J, leaving 7 bases between them. This CDR3 has 14 amino acids. The CDR3 loop is CASSLGGRNTEAFF. The CDR3 nucleotides read TGCGCCAGCAGCTTGGGGGGGAGGAACACTGAAGCTTTCTTT.

V gene TRBV7-2 combines with J gene TRBJ2-2; D perhaps matches TRBD1 (6 bases). Germline CDR1 SGHTA, CDR2 FQGNSA. The CDR3 runs 13 residues. Trimming pared 9 bases from V and 4 bases from J, leaving 12 bases between. The CDR3, as DNA: TGTGCCAGTGGCCAGGGGAGCACCGGGGAGCTGTTTTTT. It yields the protein CASGQGSTGELFF.

The rearrangement uses TRBV2 and TRBJ2-1; tentative D call: TRBD1 (6 bases). The CDR3 runs to 12 residues. CDR1 and CDR2 from the germline V gene are SNHLY and FYNNEI. The V end was cut by 6 bases, the J end by 10 bases, with 13 bases between. As DNA, the CDR3 is TGTGCCAGCAGCGTGCAGGGGCGGGAGCAGTTCTTC. Amino acid sequence: CASSVQGREQFF.

This sequence joins TRBV27 and TRBJ2-1; no clear D gene. Germline assignment: CDR1 MNHEY and CDR2 SMNVEV (reference sequence). CDR3 length equals 15 residues. With 4 bases removed from V and 8 bases from J, the gap between germline ends came to 18 bases. The CDR3 loop is CASSSHPIFGHEQFF. The CDR3 DNA reads TGTGCCAGCAGTTCCCACCCTATATTTGGGCATGAGCAGTTCTTC.

This sequence joins TRBV19 and TRBJ1-2; D unclear. There are 14 residues in the CDR3. V gave up 3 bases and J gave up 4 bases, with 12 bases separating them. Germline V CDR1 and CDR2: LNHDA, SQIVND (reference sequence). The CDR3 is CASSIMGPPYGYTF. The DNA for the CDR3 is TGTGCCAGTAGTATTATGGGCCCTCCCTATGGCTACACCTTC.

The genes are TRBV28 and TRBJ1-5; 7 bases align to TRBD1. The V and J ends lost 5 bases and 5 bases, in that order; junction bases with no gene match: 9. The CDR3 is 15 residues long. Germline assignment: CDR1 MDHEN and CDR2 SYDVKM. CDR3 DNA: TGTGCCAGCAGTGGGACAGACAAGGCGGATCAGCCCCAGCATTTT. Encoded protein: CASSGTDKADQPQHF.

In the case of this clone: This sample also contains other DNA sequences that code for the same CDR3. The genes are TRBV7-9 and TRBJ2-7, with TRBD2 matching 8 bases. Germline assignment: CDR1 SEHNR and CDR2 FQNEAQ (reference sequence). The CDR3 runs 14 residues. J lost 3 bases, V lost 1 base, and 2 bases had no gene match. The CDR3 loop reads CASSLGLAGYEQYF. The CDR3 DNA reads as TGTGCCAGCAGCTTAGGCCTAGCGGGCTACGAGCAGTACTTC.

V and J are TRBV4-3 and TRBJ2-1; 10 bases agree with TRBD2. The junction had 7 bases not matched to a gene; V was cut back by 2 bases and J by 9 bases. CDR1 and CDR2 (germline): LGHNA, YSLEER. CDR3 length: 15 residues. In DNA, the CDR3 is TGCGCCAGCAGCCAAATTCTAGCGGGAGACTTTGAGCAGTTCTTC. This sequence encodes CASSQILAGDFEQFF.

DNA for the CDR3: TGTGCCTGGAGCCCGGGAGGGGTGGATGGCTACACCTTC. It encodes CAWSPGGVDGYTF. The chain has TRBV30 and TRBJ1-2; weak D call: TRBD1 (5 bases). The CDR3 contains 13 residues. The V end was cut by 3 bases, the J end by 6 bases, with 14 bases between. Germline V gene data show CDR1 as GTSNPN and CDR2 as SVGIG (reference sequence).

The rearrangement uses TRBV28 and TRBJ2-2; D not certain. The length of the CDR3 is 13 residues. V shed 6 bases and J shed 5 bases, with 10 bases lying between them. Germline V gives CDR1 MDHEN, CDR2 SYDVKM. CDR3 region: CASSSFFTGELFF. CDR3 nucleotide sequence: TGTGCCAGCAGCTCCTTCTTTACCGGGGAGCTGTTTTTT.